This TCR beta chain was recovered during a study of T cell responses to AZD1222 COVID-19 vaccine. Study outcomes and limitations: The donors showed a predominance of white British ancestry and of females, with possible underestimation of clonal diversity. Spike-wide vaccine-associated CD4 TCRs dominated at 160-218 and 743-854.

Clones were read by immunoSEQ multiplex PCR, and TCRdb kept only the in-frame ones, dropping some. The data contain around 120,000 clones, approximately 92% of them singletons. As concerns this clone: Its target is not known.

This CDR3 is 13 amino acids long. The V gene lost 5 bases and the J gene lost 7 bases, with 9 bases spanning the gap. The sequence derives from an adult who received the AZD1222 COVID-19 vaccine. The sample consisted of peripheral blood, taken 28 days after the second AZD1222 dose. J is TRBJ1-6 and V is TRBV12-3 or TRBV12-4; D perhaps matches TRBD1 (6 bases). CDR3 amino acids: CASSPGQNSPLHF. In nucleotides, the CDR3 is TGTGCCAGCAGTCCGGGACAAAATTCACCCCTCCACTTT.